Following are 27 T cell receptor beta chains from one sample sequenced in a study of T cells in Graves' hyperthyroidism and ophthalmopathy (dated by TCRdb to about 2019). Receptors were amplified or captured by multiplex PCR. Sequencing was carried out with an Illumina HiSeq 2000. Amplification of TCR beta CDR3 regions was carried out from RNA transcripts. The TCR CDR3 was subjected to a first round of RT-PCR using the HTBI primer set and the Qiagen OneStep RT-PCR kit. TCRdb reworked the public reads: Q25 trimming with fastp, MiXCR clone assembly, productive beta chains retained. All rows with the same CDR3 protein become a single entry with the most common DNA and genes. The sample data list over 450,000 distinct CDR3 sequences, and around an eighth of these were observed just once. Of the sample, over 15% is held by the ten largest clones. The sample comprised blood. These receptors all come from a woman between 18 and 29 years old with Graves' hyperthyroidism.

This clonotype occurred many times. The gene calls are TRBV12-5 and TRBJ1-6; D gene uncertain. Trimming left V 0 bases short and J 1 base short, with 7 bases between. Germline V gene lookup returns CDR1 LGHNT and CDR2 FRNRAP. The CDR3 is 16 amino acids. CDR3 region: CASGLVTGSYNSPLHF. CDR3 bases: TGTGCTAGTGGTTTGGTAACCGGATCCTATAATTCACCCCTCCACTTT.

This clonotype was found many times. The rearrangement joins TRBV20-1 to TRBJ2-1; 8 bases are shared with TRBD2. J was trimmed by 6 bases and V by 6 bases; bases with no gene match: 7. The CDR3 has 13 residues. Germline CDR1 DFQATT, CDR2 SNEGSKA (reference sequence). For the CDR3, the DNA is TGCAGTGCGCTCATGGGGACTAGCAATGAGCAGTTCTTC. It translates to CSALMGTSNEQFF.

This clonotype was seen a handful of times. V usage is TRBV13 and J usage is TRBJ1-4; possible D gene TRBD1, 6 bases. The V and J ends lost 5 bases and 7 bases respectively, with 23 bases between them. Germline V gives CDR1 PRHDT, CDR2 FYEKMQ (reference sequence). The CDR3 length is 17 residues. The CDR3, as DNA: TGTGCCAGCAGCCTACCCGAGGGGGAGAGCGAAGGTGAAAAACTGTTTTTT. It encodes CASSLPEGESEGEKLFF.

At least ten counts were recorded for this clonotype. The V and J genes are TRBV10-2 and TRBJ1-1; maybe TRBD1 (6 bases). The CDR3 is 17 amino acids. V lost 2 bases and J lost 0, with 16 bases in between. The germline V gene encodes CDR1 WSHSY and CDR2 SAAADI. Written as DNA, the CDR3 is TGCGCCAGCAGTGAGGCGGGACAAGGTTTTATGAACACTGAAGCTTTCTTT. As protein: CASSEAGQGFMNTEAFF.

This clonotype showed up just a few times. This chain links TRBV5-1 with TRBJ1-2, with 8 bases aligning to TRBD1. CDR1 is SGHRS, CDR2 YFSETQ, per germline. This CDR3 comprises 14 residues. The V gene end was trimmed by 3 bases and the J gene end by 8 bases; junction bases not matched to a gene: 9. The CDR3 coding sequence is TGCGCCAGCAGCTCGGAGGGACAGGCGGAGGGCTACACCTTC. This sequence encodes CASSSEGQAEGYTF. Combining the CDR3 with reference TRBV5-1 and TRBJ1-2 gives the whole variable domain KAGVTQTPRYLIKTRGQQVTLSCSPISGHRSVSWYQQTPGQGLQFLFEYFSETQRNKGNFPGRFSGRQFSNSRSEMNVSTLELGDSALYLCASSSEGQAEGYTFGSGTRLTVV.

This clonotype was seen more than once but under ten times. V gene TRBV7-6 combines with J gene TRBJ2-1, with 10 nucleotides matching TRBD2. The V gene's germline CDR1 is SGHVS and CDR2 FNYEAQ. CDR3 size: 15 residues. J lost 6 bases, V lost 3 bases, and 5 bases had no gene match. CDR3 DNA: TGTGCCAGCAGCTTTGGACTAGCGGAGGCCAATGAGCAGTTCTTC. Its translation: CASSFGLAEANEQFF.

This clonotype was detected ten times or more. The DNA of the CDR3 is TGTGCCAGCAGCCCTCAACCGGGACTAGCGGGAGGGGGCGAGCAGTACTTC. This encodes CASSPQPGLAGGGEQYF. The gene calls are TRBV7-2 and TRBJ2-7, with 16 bases aligning to TRBD2. J was trimmed by 6 bases and V by 5 bases; bases with no gene match: 10. Per the germline V gene, CDR1 is SGHTA and CDR2 is FQGNSA. This CDR3 spans 17 amino acids.

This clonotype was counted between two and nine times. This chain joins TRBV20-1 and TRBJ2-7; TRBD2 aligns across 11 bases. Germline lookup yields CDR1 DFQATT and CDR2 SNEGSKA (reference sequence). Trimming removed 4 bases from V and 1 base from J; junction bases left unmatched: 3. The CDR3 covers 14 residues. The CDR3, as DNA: TGCAGTGCTACCGGGACTAGCGGATCCTACGAGCAGTACTTC. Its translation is CSATGTSGSYEQYF.

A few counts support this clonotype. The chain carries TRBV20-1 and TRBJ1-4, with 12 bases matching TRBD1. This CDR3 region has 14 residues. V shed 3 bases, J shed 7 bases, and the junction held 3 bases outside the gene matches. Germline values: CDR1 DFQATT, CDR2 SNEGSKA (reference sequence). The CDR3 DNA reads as TGCAGTGCTAGCCGGGACAGGGGGCCTGAAAAACTGTTTTTT. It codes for CSASRDRGPEKLFF.

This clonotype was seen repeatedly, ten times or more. As DNA, the CDR3 is TGTGCCAGCAGTGAGACCGACTACCCACTGGGGTGGGGCGAGCAGTACTTC. Its protein is CASSETDYPLGWGEQYF. The V call is TRBV2, the J call TRBJ2-7; the D gene is possibly TRBD2 (5 bases). The CDR3 length is 17 residues. The ends were cut back, 3 bases at V and 6 bases at J, with 24 bases in the middle. Per germline, CDR1 SNHLY and CDR2 FYNNEI. Full variable domain (remainder filled in from reference TRBV2 and TRBJ2-7): EPEVTQTPSHQVTQMGQEVILRCVPISNHLYFYWYRQILGQKVEFLVSFYNNEISEKSEIFDDQFSVERPDGSNFTLKIRSTKLEDSAMYFCASSETDYPLGWGEQYFGPGTRLTVT.

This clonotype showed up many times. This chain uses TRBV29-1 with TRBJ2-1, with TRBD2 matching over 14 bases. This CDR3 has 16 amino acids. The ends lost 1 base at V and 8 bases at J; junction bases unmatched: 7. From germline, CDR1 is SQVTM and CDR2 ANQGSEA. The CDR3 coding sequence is TGCAGCGTTGAAGGGGGGACTAGCGGGAGTCTCGATGAGCAGTTCTTC. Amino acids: CSVEGGTSGSLDEQFF.

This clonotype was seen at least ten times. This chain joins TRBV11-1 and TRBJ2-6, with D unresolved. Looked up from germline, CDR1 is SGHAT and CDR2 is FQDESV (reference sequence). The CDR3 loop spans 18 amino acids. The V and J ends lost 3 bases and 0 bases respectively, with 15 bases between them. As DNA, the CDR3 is TGTGCCAGCAGCTTCGTCCTAGACGAAGACTCTGGGGCCAACGTCCTGACTTTC. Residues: CASSFVLDEDSGANVLTF.

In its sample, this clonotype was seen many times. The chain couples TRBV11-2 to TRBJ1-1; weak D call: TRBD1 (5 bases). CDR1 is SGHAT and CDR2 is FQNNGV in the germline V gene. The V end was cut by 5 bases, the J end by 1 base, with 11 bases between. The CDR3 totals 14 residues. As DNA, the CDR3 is TGTGCCAGCAGCGCCCGGGACGGGAACACTGAAGCTTTCTTT. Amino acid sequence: CASSARDGNTEAFF.

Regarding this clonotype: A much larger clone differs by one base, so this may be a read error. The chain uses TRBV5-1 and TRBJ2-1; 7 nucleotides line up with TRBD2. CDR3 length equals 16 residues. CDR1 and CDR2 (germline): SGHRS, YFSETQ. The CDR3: CVSSLAGSGNYNEQFF. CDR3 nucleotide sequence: TGCGTCAGCAGCTTGGCCGGAAGCGGGAACTACAATGAGCAGTTCTTC.

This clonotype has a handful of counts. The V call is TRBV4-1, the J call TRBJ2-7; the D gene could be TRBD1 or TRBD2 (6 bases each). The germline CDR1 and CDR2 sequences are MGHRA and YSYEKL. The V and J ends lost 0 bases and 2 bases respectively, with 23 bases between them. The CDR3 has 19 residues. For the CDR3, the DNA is TGCGCCAGCAGCCAAGATGGTACTATTAAACCCCGGGGGCCCTACGAGCAGTACTTC. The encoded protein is CASSQDGTIKPRGPYEQYF.

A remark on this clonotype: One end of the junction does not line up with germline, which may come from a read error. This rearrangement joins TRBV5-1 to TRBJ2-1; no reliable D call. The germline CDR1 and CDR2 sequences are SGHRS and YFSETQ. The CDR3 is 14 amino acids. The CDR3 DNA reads TGTGCCAGCAGCTTACGTAGGGCTAGGAATGAGCAGCTCTTC. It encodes CASSLRRARNEQLF. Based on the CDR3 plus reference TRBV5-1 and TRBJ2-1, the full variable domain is KAGVTQTPRYLIKTRGQQVTLSCSPISGHRSVSWYQQTPGQGLQFLFEYFSETQRNKGNFPGRFSGRQFSNSRSEMNVSTLELGDSALYLCASSLRRARNEQLFGPGTRLTVL.

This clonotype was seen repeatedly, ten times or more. CDR3 loop: CSAVPGQGRNEQYF. The CDR3 DNA reads as TGCAGTGCTGTACCGGGACAGGGTCGGAACGAGCAGTACTTC. The chain couples TRBV20-1 to TRBJ2-7, with 9 nucleotides matching TRBD1. The CDR3 has 14 residues. Trimming at V came to 5 bases and at J to 5 bases, leaving 10 bases not matched to a gene. CDR1 is DFQATT and CDR2 is SNEGSKA in the germline V gene (reference sequence).

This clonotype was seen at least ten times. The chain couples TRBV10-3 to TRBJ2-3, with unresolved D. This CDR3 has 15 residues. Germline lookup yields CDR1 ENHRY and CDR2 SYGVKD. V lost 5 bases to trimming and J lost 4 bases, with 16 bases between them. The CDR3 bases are TGTGCCATCAGTAGTAGCCGGGTCAGCTCAGATACGCAGTATTTT. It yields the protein CAISSSRVSSDTQYF.

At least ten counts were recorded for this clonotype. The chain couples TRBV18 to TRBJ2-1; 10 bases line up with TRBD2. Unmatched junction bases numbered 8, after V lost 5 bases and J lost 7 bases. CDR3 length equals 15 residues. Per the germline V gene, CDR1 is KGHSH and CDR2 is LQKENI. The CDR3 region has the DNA TGTGCCAGCTCAGGGGCCCTAGCGGGAGCGAATGAGCAGTTCTTC. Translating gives CASSGALAGANEQFF.

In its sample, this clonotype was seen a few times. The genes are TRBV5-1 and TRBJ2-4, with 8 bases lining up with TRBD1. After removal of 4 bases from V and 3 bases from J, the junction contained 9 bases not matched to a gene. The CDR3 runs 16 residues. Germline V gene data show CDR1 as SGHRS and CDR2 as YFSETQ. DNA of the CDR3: TGCGCCAGCAGCGCCTCAGGGGGCCTCGGCAAAAACATTCAGTACTTC. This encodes CASSASGGLGKNIQYF.

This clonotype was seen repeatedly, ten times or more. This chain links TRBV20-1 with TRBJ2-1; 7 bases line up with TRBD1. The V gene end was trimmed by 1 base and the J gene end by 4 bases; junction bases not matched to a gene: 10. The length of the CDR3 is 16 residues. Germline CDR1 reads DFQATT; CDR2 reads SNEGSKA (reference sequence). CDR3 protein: CSARGPTGTDYNEQFF. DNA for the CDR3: TGCAGTGCTAGAGGGCCAACAGGGACAGATTACAATGAGCAGTTCTTC.

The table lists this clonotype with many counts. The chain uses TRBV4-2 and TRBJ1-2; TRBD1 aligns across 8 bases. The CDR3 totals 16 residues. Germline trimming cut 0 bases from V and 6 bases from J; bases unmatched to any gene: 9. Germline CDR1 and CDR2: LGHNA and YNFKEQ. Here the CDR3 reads CASSQEGETGENGYTF. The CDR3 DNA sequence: TGTGCCAGCAGCCAAGAAGGCGAGACAGGGGAAAATGGCTACACCTTC.

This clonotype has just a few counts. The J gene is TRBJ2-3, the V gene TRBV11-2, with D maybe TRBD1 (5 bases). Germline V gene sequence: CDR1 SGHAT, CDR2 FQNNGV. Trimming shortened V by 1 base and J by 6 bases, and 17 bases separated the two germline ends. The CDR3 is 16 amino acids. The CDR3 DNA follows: TGTGCCAGCAGCTTAGTTAGGGGCCAGGTCGTTGATACGCAGTATTTT. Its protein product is CASSLVRGQVVDTQYF.

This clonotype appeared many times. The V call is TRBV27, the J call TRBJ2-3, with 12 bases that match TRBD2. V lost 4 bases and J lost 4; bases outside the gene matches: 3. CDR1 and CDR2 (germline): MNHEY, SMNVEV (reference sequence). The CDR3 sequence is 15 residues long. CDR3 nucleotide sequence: TGTGCCAGCAGTTGGACTAGCGGGATCTCAGATACGCAGTATTTT. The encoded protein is CASSWTSGISDTQYF.

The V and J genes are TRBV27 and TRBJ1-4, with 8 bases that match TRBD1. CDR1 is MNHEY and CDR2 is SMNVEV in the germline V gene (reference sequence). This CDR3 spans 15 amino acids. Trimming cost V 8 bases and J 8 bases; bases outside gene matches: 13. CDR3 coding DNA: TGTGCCAGCGCCGCAGGCAGGACAGGGTACGAAAAACTGTTTTTT. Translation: CASAAGRTGYEKLFF.

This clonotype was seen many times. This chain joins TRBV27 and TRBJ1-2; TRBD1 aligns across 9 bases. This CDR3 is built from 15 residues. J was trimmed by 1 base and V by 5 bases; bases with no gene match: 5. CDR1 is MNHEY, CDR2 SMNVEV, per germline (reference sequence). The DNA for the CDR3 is TGTGCCAGCAGTCAAGTGACAGGGGGTAACTATGGCTACACCTTC. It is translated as CASSQVTGGNYGYTF.

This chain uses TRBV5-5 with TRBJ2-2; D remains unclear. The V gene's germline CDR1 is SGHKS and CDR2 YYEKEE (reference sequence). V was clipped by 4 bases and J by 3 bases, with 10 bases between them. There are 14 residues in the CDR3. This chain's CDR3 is CASSPEWDTGELFF. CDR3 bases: TGTGCCAGCAGCCCTGAGTGGGACACCGGGGAGCTGTTTTTT.